Listed here is a single TCR beta chain. Its antigen is currently not known. Base qualities are missing; no much larger clone stands one base away. Compared with germline, V lacks 5 bases and J lacks 10 bases; bases without a gene match: 10. CDR1 and CDR2 were assigned from the germline V gene (reference sequence) as SEHNR and FQNEAQ. Spanning cysteine to phenylalanine, the CDR3 consists of 15 amino acids. Here the CDR3 DNA is all that survives: 45 bases in frame from base 1. To sequence the TCRbeta CDR3 region, genomic DNA was isolated from the sorted cells. TCRbeta CDR3 regions were sequenced using the immunoSEQ Assay. The immuneACCESS repertoire file appears here via TCRdb, limited to in-frame rearrangements. These files lack a portion of the clones; in checked studies, under half of the deficit traces to unresolved V genes, and the cause of the others is not known. In all, the sample holds about 73,000 clones, and 80% to 95% of those were seen once. The ten most abundant clones make up approximately 0.55% of the sample.

Patients with a history of autoimmune disease or receiving systemic immunosuppression were excluded from the trial. Peripheral blood for TCR sequencing was drawn from every dose cohort at baseline, at cycle 4 day 1 and at cycle 7 day 1. The samples were taken from a phase I, first-in-human, multicenter, open-label dose-escalation trial of ivuxolimab. Adults with locally advanced or metastatic melanoma, renal cell carcinoma, hepatocellular carcinoma or head and neck squamous cell carcinoma were enrolled in the trial. Before TCR sequencing, CD4+ T cells and CD8+ T cells were sorted from peripheral blood as separate populations. The sample originates from a study of OX40 agonist ivuxolimab in advanced cancers. Some background on the complete study: Ivuxolimab was an agonistic, fully human IgG2 monoclonal antibody directed against OX40 (CD134), a costimulatory receptor. Intravenous ivuxolimab was administered to patients every 2 weeks at six dose levels: 0.01, 0.1, 0.3, 1.5, 3 and 10 mg/kg. Of the 50 to 55 patients in dose escalation, about 20 had hepatocellular carcinoma, about 15 had melanoma, 9 had renal cell carcinoma and 9 had head and neck cancer. A male proportion of roughly 80% and a mean age of approximately 62 years, ranging from 23 to 79, were recorded for the dose-escalation cohort. Prior anti-PD-1, anti-PD-L1 or anti-CTLA-4 therapy was permitted, and approximately 41% of dose-escalation patients had received checkpoint inhibitors. Partial responses were achieved by three dose-escalation patients, of whom one had hepatocellular carcinoma and two had cutaneous melanoma. The point of sequencing TCRbeta in the periphery was to test whether ivuxolimab changed TCR sequence diversity and drove clonal T-cell expansion. The paper describes the monotherapy dose-escalation part (N of about 47 patients) of the phase I trial of ivuxolimab.

Broader findings and caveats from the paper: At doses from 0.1 to 3.0 mg/kg, clonal expansion was seen in both CD4+ and CD8+ blood T cells between baseline and week 6. Low levels of normalized T-cell clonal expansion were also shown by some nonresponding patients. In partial responders in the 0.1-3.0 mg/kg groups, normalized peripheral clonal expansion was found to be among the lowest, especially among CD8+ T cells. The antigen specificity of the clonally expanded peripheral T cells was not determined. After ivuxolimab, expanded clones were on average more numerous among CD8+ T cells than among CD4+ T cells.

This TCR was sampled from an adult with an advanced solid tumor such as melanoma, head and neck, liver or kidney cancer. The source material was CD4+ or CD8+ T cells sorted from blood, sampled in a trial of the OX40 agonist ivuxolimab. In this chain, TRBV7-9 is recombined with TRBJ1-4; TRBD1 matches 10 bases in the middle. Here is the DNA: TGTGCCAGCAGCCCAACCCGGGACAGGGGAGGAAAACTGTTTTTT. This sequence encodes CASSPTRDRGGKLFF.